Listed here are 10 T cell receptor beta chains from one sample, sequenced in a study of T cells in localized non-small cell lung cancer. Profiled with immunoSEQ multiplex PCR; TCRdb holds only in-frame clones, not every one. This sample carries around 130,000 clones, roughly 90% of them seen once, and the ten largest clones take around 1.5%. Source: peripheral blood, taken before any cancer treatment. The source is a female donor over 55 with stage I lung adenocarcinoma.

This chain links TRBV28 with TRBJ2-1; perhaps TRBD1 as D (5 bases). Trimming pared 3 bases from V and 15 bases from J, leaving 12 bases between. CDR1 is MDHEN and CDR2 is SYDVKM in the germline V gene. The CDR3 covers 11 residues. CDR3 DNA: TGTGCCAGCAGTTTGGCAAGGGGTCGGTTCTTC. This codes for CASSLARGRFF.

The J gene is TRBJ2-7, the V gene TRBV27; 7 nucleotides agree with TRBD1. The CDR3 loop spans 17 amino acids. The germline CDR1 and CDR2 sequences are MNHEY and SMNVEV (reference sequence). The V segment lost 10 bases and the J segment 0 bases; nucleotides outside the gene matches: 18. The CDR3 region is CAIKILPKRDSSYEQYF. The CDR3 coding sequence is TGTGCCATCAAGATCCTTCCAAAAAGGGACAGCTCCTACGAGCAGTACTTC.

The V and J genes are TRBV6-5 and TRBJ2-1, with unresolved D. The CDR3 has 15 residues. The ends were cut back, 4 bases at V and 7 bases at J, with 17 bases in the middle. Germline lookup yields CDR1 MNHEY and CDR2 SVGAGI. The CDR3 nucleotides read TGTGCCAGCAGTTTATCAGCCAACTCATTGAATGAGCAGTTCTTC. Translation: CASSLSANSLNEQFF.

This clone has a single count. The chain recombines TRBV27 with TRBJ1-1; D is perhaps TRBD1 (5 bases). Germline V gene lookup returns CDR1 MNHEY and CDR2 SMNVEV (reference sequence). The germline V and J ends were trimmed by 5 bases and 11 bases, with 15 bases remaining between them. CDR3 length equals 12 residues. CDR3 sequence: CASSPLGGRAFF. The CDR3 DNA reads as TGTGCCAGCAGTCCCCTCGGGGGTAGGGCTTTCTTT.

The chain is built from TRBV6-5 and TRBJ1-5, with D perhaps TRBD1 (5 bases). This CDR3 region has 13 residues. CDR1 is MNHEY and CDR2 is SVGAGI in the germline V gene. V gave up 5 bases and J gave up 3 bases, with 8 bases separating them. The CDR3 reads CASSRGSNQPQHF. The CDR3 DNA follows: TGTGCCAGCAGTCGGGGCTCCAATCAGCCCCAGCATTTT.

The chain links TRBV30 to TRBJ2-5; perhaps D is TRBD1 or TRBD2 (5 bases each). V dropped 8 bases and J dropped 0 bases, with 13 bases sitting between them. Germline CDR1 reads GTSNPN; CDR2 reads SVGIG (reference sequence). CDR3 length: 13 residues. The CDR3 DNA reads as TGTGCCGCCTCCGGGACCTACCAAGAGACCCAGTACTTC. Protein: CAASGTYQETQYF. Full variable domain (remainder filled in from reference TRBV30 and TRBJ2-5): SQTIHQWPATLVQPVGSPLSLECTVEGTSNPNLYWYRQAAGRGLQLLFYSVGIGQISSEVPQNLSASRPQDRQFILSSKKLLLSDSGFYLCAASGTYQETQYFGPGTRLLVL.

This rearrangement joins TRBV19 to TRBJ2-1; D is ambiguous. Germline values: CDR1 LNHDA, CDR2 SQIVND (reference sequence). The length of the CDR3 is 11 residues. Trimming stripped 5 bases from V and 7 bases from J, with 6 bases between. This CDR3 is CASSSTNEQFF. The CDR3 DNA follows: TGTGCCAGTAGTTCAACTAATGAGCAGTTCTTC.

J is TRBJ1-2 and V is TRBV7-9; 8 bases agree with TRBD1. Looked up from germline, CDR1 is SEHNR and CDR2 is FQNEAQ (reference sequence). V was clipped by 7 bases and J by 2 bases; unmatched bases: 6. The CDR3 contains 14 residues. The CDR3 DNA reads TGTGCCAGCACTTTCGACAGGGGAAACTATGGCTACACCTTC. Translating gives CASTFDRGNYGYTF.

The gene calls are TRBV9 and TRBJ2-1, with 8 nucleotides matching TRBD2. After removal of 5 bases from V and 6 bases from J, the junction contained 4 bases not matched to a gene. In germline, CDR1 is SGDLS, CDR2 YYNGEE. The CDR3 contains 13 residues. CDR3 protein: CASSGLALNEQFF. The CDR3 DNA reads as TGTGCCAGCAGTGGACTAGCCCTCAATGAGCAGTTCTTC. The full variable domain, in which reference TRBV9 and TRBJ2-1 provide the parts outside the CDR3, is DSGVTQTPKHLITATGQRVTLRCSPRSGDLSVYWYQQSLDQGLQFLIQYYNGEERAKGNILERFSAQQFPDLHSELNLSSLELGDSALYFCASSGLALNEQFFGPGTRLTVL.

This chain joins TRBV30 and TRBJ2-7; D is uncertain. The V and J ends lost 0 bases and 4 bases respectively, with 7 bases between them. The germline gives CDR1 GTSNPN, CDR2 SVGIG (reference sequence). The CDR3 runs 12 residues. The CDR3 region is CAWSVSKYEQYF. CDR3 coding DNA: TGTGCCTGGAGTGTGAGTAAGTACGAGCAGTACTTC.